This T cell receptor (beta chain) comes out of a study of neurological immune-mediated disorders. Broader study findings: CDR3 amino acid sequences found in expanded clones were never shared across subjects, suggesting private repertoires in all groups.

The cDNA came from 5'RACE, which used 10-nucleotide random UMIs. TCRdb re-called the 5' RACE reads with MiXCR, one entry per CDR3 protein. The sample yields more than 20,000 distinct CDR3 sequences, about 13% seen once. The CDR3 spans 15 residues. The germline V gene encodes CDR1 MGHRA and CDR2 YSYEKL. Trimming cost V 4 bases and J 7 bases, with 20 bases left between them. This clonotype showed up many times. Its antigen is not identified. Time point meaning: technical triplicate 1. Around 900,000 sorted CD4+ or CD8+ T cells made each library. What was sequenced was CD4+ T cells from blood. The source of this sequence is a female donor with HTLV-1-associated myelopathy (HAM/TSP). The rearrangement joins TRBV4-1 to TRBJ2-7; D is perhaps TRBD2 (6 bases). This CDR3 reads CASSPNPGGPGEQYF. CDR3 coding DNA: TGCGCCAGCAGCCCGAACCCAGGAGGGCCCGGGGAGCAGTACTTC.